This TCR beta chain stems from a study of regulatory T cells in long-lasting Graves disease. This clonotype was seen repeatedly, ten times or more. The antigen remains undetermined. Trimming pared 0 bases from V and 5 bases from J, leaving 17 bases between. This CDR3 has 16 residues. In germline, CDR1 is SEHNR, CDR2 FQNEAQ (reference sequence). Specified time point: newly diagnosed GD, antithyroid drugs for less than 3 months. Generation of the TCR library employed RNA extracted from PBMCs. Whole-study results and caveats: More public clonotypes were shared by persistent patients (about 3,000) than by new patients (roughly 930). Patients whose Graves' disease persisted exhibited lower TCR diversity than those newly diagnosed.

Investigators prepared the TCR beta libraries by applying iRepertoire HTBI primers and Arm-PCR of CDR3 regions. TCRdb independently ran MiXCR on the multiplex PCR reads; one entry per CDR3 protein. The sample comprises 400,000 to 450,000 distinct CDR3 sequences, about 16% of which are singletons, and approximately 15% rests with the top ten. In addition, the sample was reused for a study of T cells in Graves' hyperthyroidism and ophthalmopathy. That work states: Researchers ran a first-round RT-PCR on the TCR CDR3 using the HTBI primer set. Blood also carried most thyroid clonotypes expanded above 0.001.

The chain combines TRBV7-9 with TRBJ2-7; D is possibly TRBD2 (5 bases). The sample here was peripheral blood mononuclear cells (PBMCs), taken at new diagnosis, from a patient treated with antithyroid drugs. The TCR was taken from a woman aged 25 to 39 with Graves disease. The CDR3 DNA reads TGTGCCAGCAGCTTAGCGATGAGGGAGCGTATCCACGAGCAGTACTTC. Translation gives CASSLAMRERIHEQYF.